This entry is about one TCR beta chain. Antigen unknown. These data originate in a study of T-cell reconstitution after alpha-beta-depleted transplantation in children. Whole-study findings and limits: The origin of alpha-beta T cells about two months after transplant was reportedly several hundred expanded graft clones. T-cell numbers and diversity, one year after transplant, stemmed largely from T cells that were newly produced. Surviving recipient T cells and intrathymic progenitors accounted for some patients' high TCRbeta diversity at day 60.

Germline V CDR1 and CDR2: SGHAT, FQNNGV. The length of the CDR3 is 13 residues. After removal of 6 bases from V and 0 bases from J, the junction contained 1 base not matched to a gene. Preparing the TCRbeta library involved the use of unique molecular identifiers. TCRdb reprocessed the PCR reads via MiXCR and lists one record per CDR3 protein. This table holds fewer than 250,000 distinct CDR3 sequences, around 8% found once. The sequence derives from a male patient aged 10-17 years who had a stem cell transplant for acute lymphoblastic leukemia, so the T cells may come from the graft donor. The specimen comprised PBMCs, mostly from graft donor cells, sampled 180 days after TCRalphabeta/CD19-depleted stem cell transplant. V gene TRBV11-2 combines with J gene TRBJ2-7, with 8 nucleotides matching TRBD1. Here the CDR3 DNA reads TGTGCCAGCAGGGACAGGGCCTCCTACGAGCAGTACTTC. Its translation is CASRDRASYEQYF.